This T cell receptor (beta chain) emerged from a study of cytomegalovirus exposure and HLA in healthy donors. Study-wide background: Samples from HLA-typed donors yielded about 85 million unique TCRs in an early data release.

Overall study findings and caveats: Some highly shared sequence variants likely arose as a pipeline artifact. Later analysis found that TCR beta chains associated with HLA were more clonally expanded than other, equally common chains. Most observed TCR sequences were rare, whereas some public TCRs were detected in many donors.

The study ran its PCR with 60 Vbeta and 13 Jbeta primers. Assay: immunoSEQ multiplex PCR; the TCRdb copy retains only in-frame clones and omits some. Among about 83,000 clones listed, roughly 77% were seen once. CDR3 size: 13 residues. The germline CDR1 and CDR2 sequences are GTSNPN and SVGIG (reference sequence). Unmatched junction bases numbered 5, after V lost 3 bases and J lost 4 bases. A word on this clone: What it recognizes is unknown.

This receptor was identified in a man aged 55-75 years in good health and CMV-seronegative. Sequencing used PBMCs. The V and J genes are TRBV30 and TRBJ1-2; 7 bases line up with TRBD1. CDR3 sequence: CAWSQNRGYGYTF. The CDR3 nucleotides are TGTGCCTGGAGCCAGAACAGGGGCTATGGCTACACCTTC.